This TCR beta chain was sequenced during a study of T cell repertoires in cytomegalovirus infection. The CDR3 consists of 13 residues. Trimming took off 4 bases at V and 6 bases at J, with 10 bases between the two ends. CDR1 is SGHTA and CDR2 is FQGNSA in the germline V gene. MiXCR was run by TCRdb on the reads, yielding one entry per CDR3 protein. Of approximately 350,000 distinct CDR3 sequences in the sample, approximately 35% are singletons; the top ten hold roughly 14%. This clonotype was found many times. The antigen is not known. Here the sequenced sample was cultured PBMCs, taken from culture after CMV antigen stimulation. This clonotype was obtained from a human donor in good health (CMV status not recorded). Some clones in this sample may be carry-over from other donors' samples. The chain carries TRBV7-2 and TRBJ2-1, with D uncertain. CDR3: CASSSGPPNEQFF. CDR3 DNA: TGTGCCAGCAGCTCCGGACCCCCCAATGAGCAGTTCTTC.